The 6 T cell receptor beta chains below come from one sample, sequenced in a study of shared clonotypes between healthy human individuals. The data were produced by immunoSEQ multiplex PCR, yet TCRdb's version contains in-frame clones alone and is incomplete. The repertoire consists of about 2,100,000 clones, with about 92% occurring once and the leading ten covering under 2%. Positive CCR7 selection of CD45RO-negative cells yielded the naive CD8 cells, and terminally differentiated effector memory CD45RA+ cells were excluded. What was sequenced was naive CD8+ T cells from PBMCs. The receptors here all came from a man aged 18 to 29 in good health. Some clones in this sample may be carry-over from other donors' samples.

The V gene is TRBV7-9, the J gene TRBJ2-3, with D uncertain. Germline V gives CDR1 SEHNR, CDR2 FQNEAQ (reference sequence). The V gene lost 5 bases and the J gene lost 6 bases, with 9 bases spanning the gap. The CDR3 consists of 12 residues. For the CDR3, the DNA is TGTGCCAGCAGCGGCAAGTTGGATACGCAGTATTTT. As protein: CASSGKLDTQYF.

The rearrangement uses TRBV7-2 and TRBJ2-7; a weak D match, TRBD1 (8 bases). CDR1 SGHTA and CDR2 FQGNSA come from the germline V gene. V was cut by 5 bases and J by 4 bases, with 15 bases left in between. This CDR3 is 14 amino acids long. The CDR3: CASSPTGGGYEQYF. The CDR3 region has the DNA TGTGCCAGCAGCCCAACAGGGGGGGGATACGAGCAGTACTTC.

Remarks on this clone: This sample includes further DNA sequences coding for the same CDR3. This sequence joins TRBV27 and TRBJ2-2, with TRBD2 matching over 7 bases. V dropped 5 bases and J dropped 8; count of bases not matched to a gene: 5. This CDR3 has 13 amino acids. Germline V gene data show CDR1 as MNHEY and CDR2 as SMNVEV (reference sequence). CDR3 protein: CASSPRLAGELFF. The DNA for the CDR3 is TGTGCCAGCAGTCCACGACTAGCTGGGGAGCTGTTTTTT.

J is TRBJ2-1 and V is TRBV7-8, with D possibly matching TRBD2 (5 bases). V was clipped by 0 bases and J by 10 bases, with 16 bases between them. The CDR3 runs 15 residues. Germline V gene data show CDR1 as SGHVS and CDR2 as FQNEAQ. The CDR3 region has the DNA TGTGCCAGCAGCTTAGCCTCGTCGGGGAGAGGGGAGCAGTTCTTC. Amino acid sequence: CASSLASSGRGEQFF.

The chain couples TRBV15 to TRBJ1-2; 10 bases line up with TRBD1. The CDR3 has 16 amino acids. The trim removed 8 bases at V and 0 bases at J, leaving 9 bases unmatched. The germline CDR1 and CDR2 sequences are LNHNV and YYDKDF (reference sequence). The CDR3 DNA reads TGTGCCACCGGACAGGGGGGAGAGGGAGCTAACTATGGCTACACCTTC. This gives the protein CATGQGGEGANYGYTF.

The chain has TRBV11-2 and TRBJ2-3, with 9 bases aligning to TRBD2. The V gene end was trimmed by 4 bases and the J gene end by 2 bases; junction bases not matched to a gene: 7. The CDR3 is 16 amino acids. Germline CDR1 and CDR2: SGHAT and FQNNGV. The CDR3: CASSSQLAGLTDTQYF. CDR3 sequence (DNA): TGTGCCAGCAGCTCACAACTAGCGGGTCTCACAGATACGCAGTATTTT.